The TCR beta chain described here comes from a study of OX40 agonist ivuxolimab in advanced cancers. Study summary: Under the entry rules, prior anti-PD-1, anti-PD-L1 or anti-CTLA-4 therapy was allowed, and around 40% had some.

Between the trimmed V and J ends, which lost 2 bases and 1 base, there was a span of 12 bases. CDR1 is SGHRS and CDR2 is YFSETQ in the germline V gene. There are 15 residues in the CDR3. Assay used: immunoSEQ multiplex PCR; TCRdb lists only in-frame clones, some missing. The table shows about 21,000 clones, with roughly four fifths occurring only once. This material consisted of CD4+ or CD8+ T cells sorted from blood, taken in a trial of the OX40 agonist ivuxolimab. The receptor's source is an adult with an advanced solid tumor such as melanoma, head and neck, liver or kidney cancer. The chain carries TRBV5-1 and TRBJ1-1; TRBD1 is a possible D gene (5 bases). This CDR3 is CASSFHQTANTEAFF. The CDR3 nucleotides are TGCGCCAGCAGCTTCCATCAGACAGCGAACACTGAAGCTTTCTTT.